This T cell receptor (beta chain) was observed in a study of identifying expanded T cells in peripheral blood. TCRdb's copy holds only in-frame clones and misses some; the assay was immunoSEQ multiplex PCR. The sample has approximately 81,000 clones, 84% seen once. The germline V and J ends were trimmed by 0 bases and 2 bases, with 11 bases remaining between them. Per germline, CDR1 SGDLS and CDR2 YYNGEE. This CDR3 has 15 residues. J is TRBJ2-5 and V is TRBV9; D not certain. This TCR was recovered from a person between 18 and 69 years old in good health. What was sequenced was blood. CDR3 sequence (DNA): TGTGCCAGCAGCGTAGCGGCGGAGAGACAAGAGACCCAGTACTTC. Its translation is CASSVAAERQETQYF.